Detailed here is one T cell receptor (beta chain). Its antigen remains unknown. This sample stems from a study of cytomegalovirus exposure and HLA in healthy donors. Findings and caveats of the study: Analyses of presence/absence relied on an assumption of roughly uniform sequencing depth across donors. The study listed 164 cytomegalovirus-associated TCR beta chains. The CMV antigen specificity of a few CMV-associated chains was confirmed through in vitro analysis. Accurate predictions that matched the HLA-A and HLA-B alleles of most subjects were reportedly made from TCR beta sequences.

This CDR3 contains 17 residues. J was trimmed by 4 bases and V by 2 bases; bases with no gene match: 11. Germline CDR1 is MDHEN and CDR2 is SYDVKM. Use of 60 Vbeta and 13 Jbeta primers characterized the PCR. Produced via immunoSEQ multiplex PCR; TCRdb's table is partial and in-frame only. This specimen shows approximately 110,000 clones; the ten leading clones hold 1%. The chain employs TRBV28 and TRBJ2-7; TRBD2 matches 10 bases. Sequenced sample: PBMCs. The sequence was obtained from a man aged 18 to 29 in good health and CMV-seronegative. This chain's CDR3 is CASSLRSWTSGYYEQYF. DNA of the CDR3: TGTGCCAGCAGTTTAAGATCCTGGACTAGCGGTTATTACGAGCAGTACTTC.